One TCR beta chain is described in this entry. No antigen is known for it. No much larger clone is present one base from it, and per-base qualities are unavailable. This sample is part of a study of Ad26.COV2.S vaccination and SARS-CoV-2 variants (dated by TCRdb to the early 2020s). With respect to the entire study: Vaccine-arm donors were drawn from COV1001, a multicentre, randomized, double-blind, placebo-controlled phase I-IIa trial of Ad26.COV2.S in healthy adults. Investigators did not know the trial group allocation while performing experiments and assessing outcomes. Trial participants were randomized into five groups of five, in which low-dose or high-dose Ad26.COV2.S was given once or twice, or placebo was given on both occasions. Sequencing of the TCRbeta repertoire served to evaluate the specificity and breadth of SARS-CoV-2-reactive T cell receptors following Ad26.COV2.S vaccination. Dosing of Ad26.COV2.S was intramuscular, at either 5x10^10 or 1x10^11 viral particles, delivered as one shot or as two shots spaced 56 days apart. The TCR-sequenced set comprised about 32 samples: some 20 Ad26.COV2.S vaccine recipients, 5 placebo recipients and 8 SARS-CoV-2 convalescent individuals. General study outcomes and caveats: The study was not powered for comparison of responses between vaccine doses or regimens. Ad26.COV2.S recipients had higher spike-specific TCR breadth than placebo recipients (P = 0.0014). After vaccination, spike-specific CD8+ and CD4+ T cell responses were reported to show substantial breadth. Non-spike TCR breadth was comparable between vaccine and placebo recipients, consistent with the vaccine containing only spike. The authors noted that the TCR breadth and depth analyses may have underestimated total T cell responses.

The immunoSEQ Assay was used to sequence TCRbeta CDR3 regions. After extraction, genomic DNA underwent amplification by bias-controlled multiplex PCR, followed by high-throughput sequencing. Per the source publication's procedure: To quantify the absolute abundance of every unique TCRbeta CDR3 region, sequences were collapsed and filtered. T cell fraction was estimated by normalization of TCRbeta template counts to usable DNA, with usable DNA being measured through amplification of reference genes present in all nucleated cells. Repertoire TCRs were annotated as SARS-CoV-2-specific by exact matching of V gene, CDR3 amino acid sequence and J gene to a known reactive TCR set. The reference SARS-CoV-2 TCR set was obtained from MIRA and was filtered for enrichment in COVID-19-positive ImmuneCODE repertoires, whereby public or cross-reactive TCRs were removed. Based on the MIRA antigens, annotated TCRs were further analysed at the level of specific ORF or position within ORF. Depth was the summed frequency of annotated unique rearrangements, while breadth was defined as annotated unique rearrangements over total unique productive rearrangements. Two-sided Wilcoxon rank-sum tests were used to compare TCR breadth between groups. This immuneACCESS table, as held by TCRdb, lists in-frame sequences with V and J called but not all clones. Of the missing ones, under half trace to an unresolved V gene in checked studies; the others have no known cause. V and J calls and clone size are copied from that table; D and trimming were computed from the DNA. This sample holds about 480,000 clones; around 90% were observed only once. The ten top clones hold about 13% of the sample.

The intended sense of this specimen's treatment or condition label: around 19 received Ad26.COV2.S at low or high dose, single or two shots; roughly five received placebo; per-sample allocation not given. Repertoires of vaccine and placebo recipients were sequenced from samples collected on day 63 after the first injection. Cohort 1b enrolled about two dozen adults aged 18-55 years at a single site in Boston, USA, between 29 July and 7 August 2020. As a vaccine, Ad26.COV2.S was a replication-incompetent adenovirus type 26 vector that expressed a prefusion-stabilized SARS-CoV-2 spike protein derived from the original Wuhan strain. Measured from the cysteine to the phenylalanine, the CDR3 is 13 residues long. The entry retains the CDR3 DNA only, 39 bases that are in frame from base 1. The junction carries 8 bases between V and J, which are trimmed by 8 bases and 1 base respectively. The germline V gene provides CDR1 SGHTA and CDR2 FQGTGA.

The source of this sequence is a person aged 18-65 years who received the Ad26.COV2.S COVID-19 vaccine or a placebo. Sequenced here: peripheral blood, sampled in a trial of Ad26.COV2.S vaccine versus placebo. This chain is built from TRBV7-3 and TRBJ2-2; no D gene call is confident. The sequenced DNA is TGTGCCAGCCGAGACTGGAACACCGGGGAGCTGTTTTTT. Its coded protein is CASRDWNTGELFF.